One sample yielded the 25 T cell receptor beta chains listed below, sequenced in a study of control samples from healthy donors and cancer patients. Profiling relied on immunoSEQ multiplex PCR, and the TCRdb table lists in-frame clones only, not all of them. This sample has around 85,000 clones, with approximately 91% found just once. The sequenced sample consisted of blood. The receptors were gathered from a woman aged 55-70 years in good health.

The rearrangement joins TRBV14 to TRBJ2-6; D not certain. The CDR3 spans 17 residues. Germline V gene sequence: CDR1 SGHDN, CDR2 FVKESK. V was shortened by 0 bases and J by 0 bases, with 9 bases between the two germline ends. The CDR3 bases are TGTGCCAGCAGCCAAGATGGGCCGTCCTCTGGGGCCAACGTCCTGACTTTC. It codes for CASSQDGPSSGANVLTF.

CDR3: CSGNTEAFF. CDR3 coding DNA: TGCAGTGGGAACACTGAAGCTTTCTTT. V and J are TRBV20-1 and TRBJ1-1; no reliable D call. The ends were cut back, 7 bases at V and 1 base at J, with 1 base in the middle. CDR3 size: 9 residues. CDR1 is DFQATT, CDR2 SNEGSKA, per germline (reference sequence).

The chain uses TRBV19 and TRBJ2-1; D not certain. With 9 bases removed from V and 4 bases from J, the gap between germline ends came to 7 bases. This CDR3 spans 11 amino acids. Germline V CDR1 and CDR2: LNHDA, SQIVND (reference sequence). The CDR3 sequence is CASQHYNEQFF. CDR3 coding DNA: TGTGCCAGCCAGCATTACAATGAGCAGTTCTTC.

V usage is TRBV6-7 and J usage is TRBJ2-3; tentatively, D is TRBD1 (5 bases). TRBV6-7 counts as an open reading frame of uncertain function. The CDR3 spans 14 residues. Trimming stripped 0 bases from V and 3 bases from J, with 7 bases between. CDR3 in DNA: TGTGCCAGCAGTTACTCGAGACAGACAGATACGCAGTATTTT. Amino acid sequence: CASSYSRQTDTQYF.

This clone was counted once. V usage is TRBV6-6 and J usage is TRBJ2-7; 9 positions agree with TRBD1. Trimming cost V 3 bases and J 5 bases; bases outside gene matches: 5. The CDR3 covers 14 residues. The germline V gene has CDR1 MNHNY and CDR2 SVGAGI (reference sequence). Written as DNA, the CDR3 is TGTGCCAGCAGTTATAGGACAGGGGTCGACGAGCAGTACTTC. This translates into CASSYRTGVDEQYF.

The rearrangement uses TRBV6-5 and TRBJ2-5, with 8 bases that match TRBD1. Per the germline V gene, CDR1 is MNHEY and CDR2 is SVGAGI. V shed 7 bases, J shed 5 bases, and the junction held 3 bases outside the gene matches. The CDR3 extends over 12 amino acids. This chain's CDR3 is CASNDRGETQYF. The CDR3 bases are TGTGCCAGCAACGACAGGGGTGAGACCCAGTACTTC.

The chain has TRBV19 and TRBJ1-6; possibly TRBD1 for D (5 bases). Deletions cut 9 bases from V and 6 bases from J, with 12 bases between. This CDR3 region has 13 residues. Per the germline V gene, CDR1 is LNHDA and CDR2 is SQIVND (reference sequence). The CDR3 nucleotides are TGTGCCAGCAGAGACAGACCTAATTCACCCCTCCACTTT. Encoded protein: CASRDRPNSPLHF. Full variable domain (outside the CDR3, taken from reference TRBV19 and TRBJ1-6): DGGITQSPKYLFRKEGQNVTLSCEQNLNHDAMYWYRQDPGQGLRLIYYSQIVNDFQKGDIAEGYSVSREKKESFPLTVTSAQKNPTAFYLCASRDRPNSPLHFGNGTRLTVT.

As DNA, the CDR3 is TGTGCCAGCTCACCAAGGACAGGGGGTGAAAAACTGTTTTTT. Translation gives CASSPRTGGEKLFF. The chain recombines TRBV18 with TRBJ1-4, with 10 bases identical to TRBD1. Germline trimming cut 2 bases from V and 7 bases from J; bases unmatched to any gene: 1. This CDR3 is built from 14 residues. CDR1 is KGHSH and CDR2 is LQKENI in the germline V gene. Combining the CDR3 with reference TRBV18 and TRBJ1-4 gives the whole variable domain NAGVMQNPRHLVRRRGQEARLRCSPMKGHSHVYWYRQLPEEGLKFMVYLQKENIIDESGMPKERFSAEFPKEGPSILRIQQVVRGDSAAYFCASSPRTGGEKLFFGSGTQLSVL.

This clone was picked up one time. The DNA for the CDR3 is TGTGCCAGCTCACCGTCGGCTAGCGGGAGGGCCTCAGGCGAGCAGTACTTC. This sequence encodes CASSPSASGRASGEQYF. This chain connects TRBV18 to TRBJ2-7; 12 bases agree with TRBD2. V trimming: 3 bases; J trimming: 6 bases; junction bases outside the gene matches: 12. Germline-derived CDR1 and CDR2 are KGHSH and LQKENI. CDR3 length equals 17 residues.

The genes are TRBV18 and TRBJ2-1; possibly TRBD2 for D (5 bases). The germline gives CDR1 KGHSH, CDR2 LQKENI. Deletions cut 3 bases from V and 12 bases from J, with 18 bases between. The CDR3 covers 14 residues. CDR3 sequence reads: CASSPSENVGGQFF. The CDR3 DNA follows: TGTGCCAGCTCACCGTCGGAGAACGTCGGAGGGCAGTTCTTC.

J is TRBJ1-2 and V is TRBV24-1; D is perhaps TRBD1 (5 bases). The CDR3 is 13 residues long. Germline CDR1 is KGHDR and CDR2 is SFDVKD. V was pared by 5 bases and J by 8 bases, with 14 bases between. The CDR3 nucleotides read TGTGCCACCAGTGGGGGGGAAGGGTTCGGCTACACCTTC. Translated, it gives CATSGGEGFGYTF.

V gene TRBV6-2 or TRBV6-3 combines with J gene TRBJ2-3; TRBD2 matches 8 bases. With V trimmed by 6 bases and J by 2 bases, 4 bases remained unmatched. Germline CDR1 MNHEY, CDR2 SVGEGT. The CDR3 is 14 residues long. The DNA of the CDR3 is TGTGCCAGCAGCTCACTAGCGGCCACAGATACGCAGTATTTT. As protein: CASSSLAATDTQYF.

The chain has TRBV7-7 and TRBJ1-1; D is unclear. Germline lookup yields CDR1 SSHAT and CDR2 FNYEAQ (reference sequence). The germline V and J ends were trimmed by 2 bases and 5 bases, with 9 bases remaining between them. This CDR3 region has 13 residues. The CDR3 spells CASSLLVWTEAFF. As DNA, the CDR3 is TGTGCCAGCAGCTTACTGGTTTGGACTGAAGCTTTCTTT.

This clone is a singleton in its sample. The chain is built from TRBV29-1 and TRBJ2-3; D uncertain. This CDR3 comprises 12 residues. Per the germline V gene, CDR1 is SQVTM and CDR2 is ANQGSEA. V lost 6 bases, J lost 3 bases, and 10 bases lay in between. This CDR3 is CSVLSRTDTQYF. The CDR3 DNA reads TGCAGCGTCTTATCCCGGACAGATACGCAGTATTTT.

CDR3 sequence: CAISELLAGIYEQYF. CDR3 in DNA: TGTGCCATCAGTGAGTTACTAGCGGGAATCTACGAGCAGTACTTC. The rearrangement uses TRBV10-3 and TRBJ2-7; 10 nucleotides agree with TRBD2. Losses at the gene ends were 1 base for V and 3 bases for J; bases not matched to a gene: 3. Germline CDR1 reads ENHRY; CDR2 reads SYGVKD. The CDR3 has 15 residues.

The chain links TRBV7-2 to TRBJ2-1; TRBD2 agrees at 11 bases. V trimming: 2 bases; J trimming: 8 bases; junction bases outside the gene matches: 2. The CDR3 runs 14 residues. Germline CDR1 and CDR2: SGHTA and FQGNSA. The CDR3 region has the DNA TGTGCCAGCAGCTTACTAGCGGGAGGCCATGAGCAGTTCTTC. Residues: CASSLLAGGHEQFF. Variable domain in full (rest from reference TRBV7-2 and TRBJ2-1): GAGVSQSPSNKVTEKGKDVELRCDPISGHTALYWYRQSLGQGLEFLIYFQGNSAPDKSGLPSDRFSAERTGGSVSTLTIQRTQQEDSAVYLCASSLLAGGHEQFFGPGTRLTVL.

This chain connects TRBV18 to TRBJ1-1; D unclear. Germline V CDR1 and CDR2: KGHSH, LQKENI. This CDR3 has 11 residues. V lost 11 bases, J lost 0 bases, and 7 bases lay in between. Here the CDR3 DNA reads TGTGCCTCTGGGGTGAACACTGAAGCTTTCTTT. Translation gives CASGVNTEAFF.

The chain uses TRBV6-5 and TRBJ1-4; D is possibly TRBD1 (5 bases). This CDR3 has 13 residues. The germline CDR1 and CDR2 sequences are MNHEY and SVGAGI. Trimming removed 7 bases from V and 7 bases from J, with 13 bases in between. CDR3 coding DNA: TGTGCCAGCAATCGCAGGGTTGGTGAAAAACTGTTTTTT. Protein sequence: CASNRRVGEKLFF.

The CDR3, as DNA: TGTGCCAGCAGCTTAACGGCGGCAGGGGATGGCTACACCTTC. Translated, it gives CASSLTAAGDGYTF. The chain has TRBV7-3 and TRBJ1-2, with D possibly matching TRBD1 (6 bases). This CDR3 region has 14 residues. From germline, CDR1 is SGHTA and CDR2 FQGTGA. The V end lost 0 bases, the J end lost 6 bases, and 11 bases lay between the germline ends.

V usage is TRBV7-3 and J usage is TRBJ2-1; 8 positions match TRBD2. Unmatched junction bases numbered 2, after V lost 5 bases and J lost 5 bases. Germline V gene data show CDR1 as SGHTA and CDR2 as FQGTGA. The CDR3 covers 13 residues. The CDR3 region is CASSRTSHNEQFF. In DNA form, the CDR3 reads TGTGCCAGCAGCCGGACTAGCCACAATGAGCAGTTCTTC. The complete variable domain, with remaining parts taken from reference TRBV7-3 and TRBJ2-1, reads GAGVSQTPSNKVTEKGKYVELRCDPISGHTALYWYRQSLGQGPEFLIYFQGTGAADDSGLPNDRFFAVRPEGSVSTLKIQRTERGDSAVYLCASSRTSHNEQFFGPGTRLTVL.

The chain combines TRBV5-6 with TRBJ1-6, with 7 bases lining up with TRBD1. The J segment lost 7 bases and the V segment lost 3 bases, leaving 10 bases of the junction unmatched. Germline CDR1 SGHDT, CDR2 YYEEEE. The CDR3 length is 16 residues. The CDR3 spells CASSSSGTAWNSPLHF. The CDR3 bases are TGTGCCAGCAGCTCATCCGGGACAGCATGGAATTCACCCCTCCACTTT.

This chain links TRBV6-6 with TRBJ1-5; weak D call: TRBD1 (5 bases). This CDR3 is 14 amino acids long. Trimming cost V 4 bases and J 7 bases, with 14 bases left between them. Germline V CDR1 and CDR2: MNHNY, SVGAGI (reference sequence). The CDR3, as DNA: TGTGCCAGCAGTTTGGGACGAGCACCCCAGCCCCAGCATTTT. The encoded protein is CASSLGRAPQPQHF.

This clone has just a few counts. The CDR3 coding sequence is TGTGCCAGCAGCGTAACAGGCAATAGTCAGCCCCAGCATTTT. Its translation is CASSVTGNSQPQHF. The chain links TRBV7-2 to TRBJ1-5; a possible D gene is TRBD1 (5 bases). Trimming pared 5 bases from V and 6 bases from J, leaving 14 bases between. Germline CDR1 is SGHTA and CDR2 is FQGNSA. The CDR3 is made up of 14 amino acids. Full variable domain (missing parts from reference TRBV7-2 and TRBJ1-5): GAGVSQSPSNKVTEKGKDVELRCDPISGHTALYWYRQSLGQGLEFLIYFQGNSAPDKSGLPSDRFSAERTGGSVSTLTIQRTQQEDSAVYLCASSVTGNSQPQHFGDGTRLSIL.

This clone appeared once. The V gene is TRBV30, the J gene TRBJ1-4, with a tentative D call TRBD1 (5 bases). V lost 3 bases, J lost 7 bases, and 15 bases lay in between. This CDR3 is built from 14 residues. Germline V gives CDR1 GTSNPN, CDR2 SVGIG (reference sequence). The CDR3 nucleotides read TGTGCCTGGAGGCCTCGGGGGGGAAGTGAAAAACTGTTTTTT. Residues: CAWRPRGGSEKLFF.

The CDR3 spells CASSRSEGGRNQPQHF. CDR3 in DNA: TGTGCCAGCTCACGATCCGAGGGGGGACGGAATCAGCCCCAGCATTTT. V gene TRBV18 combines with J gene TRBJ1-5; D might be TRBD1 (6 bases). The CDR3 length is 16 residues. The V end lost 4 bases, the J end lost 4 bases, and 17 bases lay between the germline ends. Per the germline V gene, CDR1 is KGHSH and CDR2 is LQKENI.